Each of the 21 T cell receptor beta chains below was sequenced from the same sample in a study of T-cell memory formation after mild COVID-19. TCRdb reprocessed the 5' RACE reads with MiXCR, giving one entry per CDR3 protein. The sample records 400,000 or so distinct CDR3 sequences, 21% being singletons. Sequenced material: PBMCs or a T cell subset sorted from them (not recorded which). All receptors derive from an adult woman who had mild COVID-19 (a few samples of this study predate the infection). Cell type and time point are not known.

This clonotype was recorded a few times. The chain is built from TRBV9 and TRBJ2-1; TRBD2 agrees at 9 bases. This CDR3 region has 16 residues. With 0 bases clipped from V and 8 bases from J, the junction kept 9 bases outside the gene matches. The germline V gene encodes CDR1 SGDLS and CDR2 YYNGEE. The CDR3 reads CASSVEGRGGQDEQFF. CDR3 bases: TGTGCCAGCAGCGTAGAGGGGCGGGGGGGCCAGGATGAGCAGTTCTTC.

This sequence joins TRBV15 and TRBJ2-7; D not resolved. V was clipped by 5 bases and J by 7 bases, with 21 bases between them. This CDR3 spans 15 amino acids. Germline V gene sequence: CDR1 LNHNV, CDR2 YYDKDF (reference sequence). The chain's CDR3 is CATSDPAGRNLEQYF. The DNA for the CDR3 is TGTGCCACCAGCGACCCAGCCGGCCGGAACCTTGAGCAGTACTTC. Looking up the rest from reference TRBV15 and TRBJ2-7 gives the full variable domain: DAMVIQNPRYQVTQFGKPVTLSCSQTLNHNVMYWYQQKSSQAPKLLFHYYDKDFNNEADTPDNFQSRRPNTSFCFLDIRSPGLGDTAMYLCATSDPAGRNLEQYFGPGTRLTVT.

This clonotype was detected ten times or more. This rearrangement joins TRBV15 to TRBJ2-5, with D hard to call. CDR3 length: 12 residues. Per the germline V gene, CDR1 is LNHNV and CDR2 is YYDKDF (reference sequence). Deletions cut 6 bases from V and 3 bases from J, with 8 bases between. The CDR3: CATSNGKETQYF. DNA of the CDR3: TGTGCCACCAGTAATGGGAAAGAGACCCAGTACTTC.

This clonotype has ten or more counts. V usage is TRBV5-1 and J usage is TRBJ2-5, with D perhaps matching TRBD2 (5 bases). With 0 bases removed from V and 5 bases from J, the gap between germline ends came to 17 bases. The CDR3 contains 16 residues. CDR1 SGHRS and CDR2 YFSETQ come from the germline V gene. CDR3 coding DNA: TGCGCCAGCAGCTTGGGCCGGGGTAGTCGGTCGGAGACCCAGTACTTC. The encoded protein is CASSLGRGSRSETQYF. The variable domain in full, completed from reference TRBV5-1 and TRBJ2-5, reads KAGVTQTPRYLIKTRGQQVTLSCSPISGHRSVSWYQQTPGQGLQFLFEYFSETQRNKGNFPGRFSGRQFSNSRSEMNVSTLELGDSALYLCASSLGRGSRSETQYFGPGTRLLVL.

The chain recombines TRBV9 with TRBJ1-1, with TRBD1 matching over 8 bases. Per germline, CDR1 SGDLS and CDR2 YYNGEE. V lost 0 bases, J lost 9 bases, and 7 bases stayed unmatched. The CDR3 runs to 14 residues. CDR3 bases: TGTGCCAGCAGCGTAGTACAGGGGGGCACAAAAGCTTTCTTT. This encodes CASSVVQGGTKAFF.

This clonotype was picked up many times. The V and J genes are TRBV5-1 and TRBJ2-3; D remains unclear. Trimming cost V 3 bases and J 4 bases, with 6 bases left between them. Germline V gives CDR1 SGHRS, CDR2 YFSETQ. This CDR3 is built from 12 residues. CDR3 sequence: CASSSQPDTQYF. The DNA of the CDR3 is TGCGCCAGCAGCTCCCAACCAGATACGCAGTATTTT. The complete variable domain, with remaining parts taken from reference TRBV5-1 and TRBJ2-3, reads KAGVTQTPRYLIKTRGQQVTLSCSPISGHRSVSWYQQTPGQGLQFLFEYFSETQRNKGNFPGRFSGRQFSNSRSEMNVSTLELGDSALYLCASSSQPDTQYFGPGTRLTVL.

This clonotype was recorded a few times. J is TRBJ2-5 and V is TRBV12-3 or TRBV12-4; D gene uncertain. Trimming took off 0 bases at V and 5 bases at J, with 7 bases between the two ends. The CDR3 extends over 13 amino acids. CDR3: CASSLAFRETQYF. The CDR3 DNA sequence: TGTGCCAGCAGTTTAGCGTTTCGGGAGACCCAGTACTTC.

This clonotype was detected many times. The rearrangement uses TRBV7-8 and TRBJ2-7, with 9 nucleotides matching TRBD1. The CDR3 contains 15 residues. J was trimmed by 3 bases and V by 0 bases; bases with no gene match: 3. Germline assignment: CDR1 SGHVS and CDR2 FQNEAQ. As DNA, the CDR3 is TGTGCCAGCAGCTTAGCGGGGACAGGGCGCTACGAGCAGTACTTC. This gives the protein CASSLAGTGRYEQYF.

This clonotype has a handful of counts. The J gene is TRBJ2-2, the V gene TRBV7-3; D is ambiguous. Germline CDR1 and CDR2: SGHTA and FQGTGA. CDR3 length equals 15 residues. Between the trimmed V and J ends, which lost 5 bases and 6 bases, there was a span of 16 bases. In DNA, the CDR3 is TGTGCCAGCAGCCCCCCCGGTTCACGACCCGGGGAGCTGTTTTTT. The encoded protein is CASSPPGSRPGELFF.

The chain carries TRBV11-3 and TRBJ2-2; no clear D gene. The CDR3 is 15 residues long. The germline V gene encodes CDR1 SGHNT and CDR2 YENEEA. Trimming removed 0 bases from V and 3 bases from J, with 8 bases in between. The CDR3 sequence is CASSLDISYTGELFF. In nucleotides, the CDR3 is TGTGCCAGCAGCTTAGATATATCCTACACCGGGGAGCTGTTTTTT.

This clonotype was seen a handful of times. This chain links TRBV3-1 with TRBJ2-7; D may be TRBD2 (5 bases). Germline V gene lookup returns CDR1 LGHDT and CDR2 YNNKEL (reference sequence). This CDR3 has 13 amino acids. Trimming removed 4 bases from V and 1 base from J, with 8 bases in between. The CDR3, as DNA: TGTGCCAGCAGCCCCGGGATTTCCTACGAGCAGTACTTC. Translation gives CASSPGISYEQYF.

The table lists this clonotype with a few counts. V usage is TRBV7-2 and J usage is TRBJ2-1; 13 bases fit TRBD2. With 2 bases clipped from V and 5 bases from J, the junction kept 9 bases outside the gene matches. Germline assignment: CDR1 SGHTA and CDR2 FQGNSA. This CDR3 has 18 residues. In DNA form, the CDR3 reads TGTGCCAGCAGCTTATCGGCCCCAGGACTAGCGGGAGACAATGAGCAGTTCTTC. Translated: CASSLSAPGLAGDNEQFF.

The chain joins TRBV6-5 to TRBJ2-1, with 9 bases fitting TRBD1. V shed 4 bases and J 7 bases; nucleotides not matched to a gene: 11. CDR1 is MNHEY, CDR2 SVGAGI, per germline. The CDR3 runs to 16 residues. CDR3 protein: CASSSYRGRARNEQFF. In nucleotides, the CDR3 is TGTGCCAGCAGTTCATACAGGGGGCGCGCCAGGAATGAGCAGTTCTTC.

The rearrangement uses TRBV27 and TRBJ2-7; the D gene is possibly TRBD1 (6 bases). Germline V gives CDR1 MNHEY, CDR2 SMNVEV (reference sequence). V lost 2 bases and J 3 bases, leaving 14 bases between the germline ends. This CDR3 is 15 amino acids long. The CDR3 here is CASSLVQDSIYEQYF. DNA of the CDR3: TGTGCCAGCAGTTTAGTCCAGGACAGCATCTACGAGCAGTACTTC.

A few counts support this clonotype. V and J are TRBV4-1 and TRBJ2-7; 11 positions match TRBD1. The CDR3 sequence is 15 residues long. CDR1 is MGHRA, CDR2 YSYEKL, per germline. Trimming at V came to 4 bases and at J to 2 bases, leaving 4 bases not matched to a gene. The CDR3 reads CASSPGQGATYEQYF. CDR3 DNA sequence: TGCGCCAGCAGCCCCGGACAGGGGGCGACCTACGAGCAGTACTTC.

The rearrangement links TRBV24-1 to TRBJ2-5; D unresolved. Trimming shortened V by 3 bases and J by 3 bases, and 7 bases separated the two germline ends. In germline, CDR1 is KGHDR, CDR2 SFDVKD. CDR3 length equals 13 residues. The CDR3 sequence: CATSDLSKETQYF. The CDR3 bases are TGTGCCACCAGTGATCTTAGTAAAGAGACCCAGTACTTC.

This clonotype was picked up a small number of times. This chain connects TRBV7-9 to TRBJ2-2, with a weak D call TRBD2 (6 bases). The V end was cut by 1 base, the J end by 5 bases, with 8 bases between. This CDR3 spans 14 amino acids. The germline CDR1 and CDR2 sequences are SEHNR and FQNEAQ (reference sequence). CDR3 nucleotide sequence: TGTGCCAGCAGCTTAGTTAGCGGAACCGGGGAGCTGTTTTTT. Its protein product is CASSLVSGTGELFF.

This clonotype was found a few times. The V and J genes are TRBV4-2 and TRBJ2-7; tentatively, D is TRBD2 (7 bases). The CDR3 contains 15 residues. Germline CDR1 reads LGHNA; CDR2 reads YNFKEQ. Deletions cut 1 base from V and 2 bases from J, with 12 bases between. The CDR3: CASSQGPGGAYEQYF. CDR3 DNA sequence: TGTGCCAGCAGCCAAGGTCCGGGGGGCGCCTACGAGCAGTACTTC.

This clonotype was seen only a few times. CDR3 nucleotides: TGTGCCAGCAGCTTCCGGCGGTCCACCGGGGAGCTGTTTTTT. Encoded protein: CASSFRRSTGELFF. V and J are TRBV7-2 and TRBJ2-2; D uncertain. Germline V gene data show CDR1 as SGHTA and CDR2 as FQGNSA. The length of the CDR3 is 14 residues. Trimming left V 3 bases short and J 4 bases short, with 9 bases between.

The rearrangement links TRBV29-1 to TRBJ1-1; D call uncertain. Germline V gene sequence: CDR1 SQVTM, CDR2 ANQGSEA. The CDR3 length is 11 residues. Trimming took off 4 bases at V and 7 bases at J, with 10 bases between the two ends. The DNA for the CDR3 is TGCAGCGTTGGGACTCTTATTGAAGCTTTCTTT. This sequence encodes CSVGTLIEAFF.

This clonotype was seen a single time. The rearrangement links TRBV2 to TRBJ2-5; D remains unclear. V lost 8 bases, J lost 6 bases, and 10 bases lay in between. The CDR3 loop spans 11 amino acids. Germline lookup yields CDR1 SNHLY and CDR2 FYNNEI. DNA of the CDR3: TGTGCCAGCCGGATTGACAAGACCCAGTACTTC. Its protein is CASRIDKTQYF.